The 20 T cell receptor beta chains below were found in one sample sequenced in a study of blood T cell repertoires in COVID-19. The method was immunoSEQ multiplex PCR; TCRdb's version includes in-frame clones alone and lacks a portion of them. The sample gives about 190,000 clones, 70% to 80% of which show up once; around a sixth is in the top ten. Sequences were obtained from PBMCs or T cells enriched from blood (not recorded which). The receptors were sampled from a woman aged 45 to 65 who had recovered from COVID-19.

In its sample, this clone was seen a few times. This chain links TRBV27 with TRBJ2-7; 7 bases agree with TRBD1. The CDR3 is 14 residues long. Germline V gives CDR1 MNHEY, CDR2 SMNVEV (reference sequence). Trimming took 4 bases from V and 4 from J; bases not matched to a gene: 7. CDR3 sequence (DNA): TGTGCCAGCAGTTCGAGGGACAGAAAGTACGAGCAGTACTTC. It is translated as CASSSRDRKYEQYF.

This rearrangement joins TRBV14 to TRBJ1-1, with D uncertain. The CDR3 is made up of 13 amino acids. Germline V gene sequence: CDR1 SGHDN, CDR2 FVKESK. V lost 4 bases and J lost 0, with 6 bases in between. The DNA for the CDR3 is TGTGCCAGCAGCCCCTATATGAACACTGAAGCTTTCTTT. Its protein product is CASSPYMNTEAFF.

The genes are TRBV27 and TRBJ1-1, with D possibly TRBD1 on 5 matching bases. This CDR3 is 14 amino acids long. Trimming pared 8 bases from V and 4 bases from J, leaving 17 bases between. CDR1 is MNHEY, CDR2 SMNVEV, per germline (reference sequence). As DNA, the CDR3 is TGTGCCAGCGGATTGGGACTTGCCCCCACTGAAGCTTTCTTT. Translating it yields CASGLGLAPTEAFF.

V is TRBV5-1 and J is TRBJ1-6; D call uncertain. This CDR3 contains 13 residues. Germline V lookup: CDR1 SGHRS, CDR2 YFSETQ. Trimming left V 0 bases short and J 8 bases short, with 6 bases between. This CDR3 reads CASSLGQDSPLHF. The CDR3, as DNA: TGCGCCAGCAGCTTGGGGCAAGATTCACCCCTCCACTTT.

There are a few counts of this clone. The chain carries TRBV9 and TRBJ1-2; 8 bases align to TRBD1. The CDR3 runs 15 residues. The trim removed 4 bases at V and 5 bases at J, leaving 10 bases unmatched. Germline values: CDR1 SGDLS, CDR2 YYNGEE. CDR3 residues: CASSQSGQAVYGYTF. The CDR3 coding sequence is TGTGCCAGCAGCCAGTCGGGACAGGCTGTTTATGGCTACACCTTC.

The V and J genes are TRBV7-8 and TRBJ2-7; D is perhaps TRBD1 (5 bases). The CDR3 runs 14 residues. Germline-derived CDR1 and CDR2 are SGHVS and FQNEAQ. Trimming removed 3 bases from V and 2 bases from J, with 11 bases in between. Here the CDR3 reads CASSFRSGPYEQYF. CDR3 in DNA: TGTGCCAGCAGCTTTAGGTCAGGGCCCTACGAGCAGTACTTC. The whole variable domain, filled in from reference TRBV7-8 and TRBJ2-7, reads GAGVSQSPRYKVAKRGQDVALRCDPISGHVSLFWYQQALGQGPEFLTYFQNEAQLDKSGLPSDRFFAERPEGSVSTLKIQRTQQEDSAVYLCASSFRSGPYEQYFGPGTRLTVT.

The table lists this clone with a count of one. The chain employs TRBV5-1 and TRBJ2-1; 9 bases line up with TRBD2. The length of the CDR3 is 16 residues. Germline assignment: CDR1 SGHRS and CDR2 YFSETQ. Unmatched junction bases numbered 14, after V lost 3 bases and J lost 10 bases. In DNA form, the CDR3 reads TGCGCCAGCAGCTCTTTAGCGGGAGCCCTGGCAGGAGAGCAGTTCTTC. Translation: CASSSLAGALAGEQFF.

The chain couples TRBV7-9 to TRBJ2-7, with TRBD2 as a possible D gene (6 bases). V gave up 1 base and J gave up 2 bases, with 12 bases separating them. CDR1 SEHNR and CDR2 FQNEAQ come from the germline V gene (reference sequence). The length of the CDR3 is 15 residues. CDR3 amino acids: CASSLVGGRAYEQYF. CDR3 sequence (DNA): TGTGCCAGCAGCTTAGTTGGAGGGCGGGCCTACGAGCAGTACTTC.

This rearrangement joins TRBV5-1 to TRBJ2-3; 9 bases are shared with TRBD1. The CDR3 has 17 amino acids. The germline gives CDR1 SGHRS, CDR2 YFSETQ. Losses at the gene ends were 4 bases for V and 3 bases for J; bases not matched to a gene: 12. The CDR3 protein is CASSPQGASSPTDTQYF. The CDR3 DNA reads TGCGCCAGCAGCCCACAGGGGGCCTCTTCCCCAACAGATACGCAGTATTTT.

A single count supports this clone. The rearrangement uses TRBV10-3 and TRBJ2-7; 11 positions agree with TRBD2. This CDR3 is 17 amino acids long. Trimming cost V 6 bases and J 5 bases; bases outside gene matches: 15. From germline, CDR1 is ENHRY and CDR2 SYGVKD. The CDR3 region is CAISPNIDQLAGDEQYF. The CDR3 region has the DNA TGTGCCATCAGCCCCAATATCGACCAACTAGCGGGAGACGAGCAGTACTTC.

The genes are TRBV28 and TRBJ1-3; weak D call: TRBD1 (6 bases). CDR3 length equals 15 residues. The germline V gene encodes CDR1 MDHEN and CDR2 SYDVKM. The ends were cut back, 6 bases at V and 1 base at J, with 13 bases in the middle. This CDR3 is CASRTLRGSGNTIYF. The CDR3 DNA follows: TGTGCCAGCAGGACCCTCAGGGGATCTGGAAACACCATATATTTT.

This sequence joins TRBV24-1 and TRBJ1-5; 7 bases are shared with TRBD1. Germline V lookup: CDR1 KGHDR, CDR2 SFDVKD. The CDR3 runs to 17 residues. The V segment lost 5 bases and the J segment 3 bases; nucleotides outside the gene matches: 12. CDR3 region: CATSVNVAQGNNQPQHF. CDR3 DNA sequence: TGTGCCACCAGTGTGAACGTGGCACAGGGGAACAATCAGCCCCAGCATTTT.

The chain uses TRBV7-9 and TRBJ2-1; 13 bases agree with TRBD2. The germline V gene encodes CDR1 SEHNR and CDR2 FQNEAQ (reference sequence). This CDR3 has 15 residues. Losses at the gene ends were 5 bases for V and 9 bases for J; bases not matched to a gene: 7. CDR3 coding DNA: TGTGCCAGCAGCCCTAGACTAGCGGGAGGTCTTGAGCAGTTCTTC. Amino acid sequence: CASSPRLAGGLEQFF.

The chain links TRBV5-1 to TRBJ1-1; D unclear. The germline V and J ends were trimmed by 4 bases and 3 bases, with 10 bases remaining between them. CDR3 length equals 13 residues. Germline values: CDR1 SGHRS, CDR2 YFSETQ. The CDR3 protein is CASSQLTYTEAFF. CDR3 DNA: TGCGCCAGCAGCCAACTCACCTACACTGAAGCTTTCTTT.

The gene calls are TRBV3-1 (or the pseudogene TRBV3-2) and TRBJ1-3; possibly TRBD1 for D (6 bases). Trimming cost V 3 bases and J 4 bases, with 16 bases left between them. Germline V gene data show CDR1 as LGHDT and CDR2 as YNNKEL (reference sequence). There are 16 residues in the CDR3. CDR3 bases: TGTGCCAGCAGCCAGGCCGGAGGGGGGGTAGGAAACACCATATATTTT. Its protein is CASSQAGGGVGNTIYF.

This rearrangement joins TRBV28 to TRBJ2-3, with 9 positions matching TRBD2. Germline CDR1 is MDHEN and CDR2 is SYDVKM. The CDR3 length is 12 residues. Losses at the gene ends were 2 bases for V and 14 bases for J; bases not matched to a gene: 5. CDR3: CASSLGGLASYF. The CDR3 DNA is TGTGCCAGCAGTTTAGGGGGACTAGCCTCGTATTTT.

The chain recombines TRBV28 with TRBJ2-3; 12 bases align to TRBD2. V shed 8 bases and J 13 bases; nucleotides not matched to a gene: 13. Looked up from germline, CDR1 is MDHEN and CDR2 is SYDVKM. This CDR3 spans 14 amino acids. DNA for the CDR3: TGTGCCAGCTTCCCTCTAGCGGGAGGGCCATCCGAGTATTTT. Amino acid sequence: CASFPLAGGPSEYF.

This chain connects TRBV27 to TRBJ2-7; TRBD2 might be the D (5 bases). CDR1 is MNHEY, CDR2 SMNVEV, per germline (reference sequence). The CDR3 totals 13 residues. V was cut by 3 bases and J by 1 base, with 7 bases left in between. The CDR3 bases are TGTGCCAGCAGTTTTCGGGAATCCTACGAGCAGTACTTC. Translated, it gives CASSFRESYEQYF.

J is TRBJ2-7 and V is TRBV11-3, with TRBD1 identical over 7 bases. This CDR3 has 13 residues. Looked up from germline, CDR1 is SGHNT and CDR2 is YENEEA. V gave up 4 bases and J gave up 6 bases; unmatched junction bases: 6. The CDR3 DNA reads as TGTGCCAGCAGCTCCATGCCAGGGGGCGAGCAGTACTTC. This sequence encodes CASSSMPGGEQYF.

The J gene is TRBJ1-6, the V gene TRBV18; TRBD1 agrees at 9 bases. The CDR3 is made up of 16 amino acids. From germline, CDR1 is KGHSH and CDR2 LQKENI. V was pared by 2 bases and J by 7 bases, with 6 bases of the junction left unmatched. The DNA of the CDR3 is TGTGCCAGCTCACCAACCACCGGACAGGGGAATTCACCCCTCCACTTT. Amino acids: CASSPTTGQGNSPLHF.